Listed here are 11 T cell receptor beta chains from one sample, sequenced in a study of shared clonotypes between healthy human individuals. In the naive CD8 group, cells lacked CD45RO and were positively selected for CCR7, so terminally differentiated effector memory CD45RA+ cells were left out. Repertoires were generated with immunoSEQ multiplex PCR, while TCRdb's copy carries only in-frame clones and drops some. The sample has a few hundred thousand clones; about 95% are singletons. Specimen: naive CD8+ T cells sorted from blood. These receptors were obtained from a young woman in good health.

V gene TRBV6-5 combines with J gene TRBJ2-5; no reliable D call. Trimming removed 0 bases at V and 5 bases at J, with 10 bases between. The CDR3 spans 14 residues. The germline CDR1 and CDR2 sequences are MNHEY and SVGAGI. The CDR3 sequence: CASSYSAGMETQYF. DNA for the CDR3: TGTGCCAGCAGTTACTCAGCTGGGATGGAGACCCAGTACTTC.

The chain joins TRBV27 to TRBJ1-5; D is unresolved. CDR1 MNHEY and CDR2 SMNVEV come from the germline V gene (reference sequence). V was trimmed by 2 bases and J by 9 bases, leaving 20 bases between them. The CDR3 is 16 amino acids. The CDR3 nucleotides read TGTGCCAGCAGTTTACTCGGTCCAGGCCTGGGTCGGCCCCAGCATTTT. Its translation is CASSLLGPGLGRPQHF.

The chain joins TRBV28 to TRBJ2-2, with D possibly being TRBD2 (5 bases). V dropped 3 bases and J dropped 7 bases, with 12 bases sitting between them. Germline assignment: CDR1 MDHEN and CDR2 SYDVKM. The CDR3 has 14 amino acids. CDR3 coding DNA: TGTGCCAGCAGTTTGCTTTCGGGAAACGGGGAGCTGTTTTTT. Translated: CASSLLSGNGELFF.

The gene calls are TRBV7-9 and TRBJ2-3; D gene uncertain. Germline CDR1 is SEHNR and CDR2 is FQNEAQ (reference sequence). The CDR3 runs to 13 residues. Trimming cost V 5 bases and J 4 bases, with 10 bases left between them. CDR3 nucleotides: TGTGCCAGCAGCCAGACAAGCTCAGATACGCAGTATTTT. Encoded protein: CASSQTSSDTQYF.

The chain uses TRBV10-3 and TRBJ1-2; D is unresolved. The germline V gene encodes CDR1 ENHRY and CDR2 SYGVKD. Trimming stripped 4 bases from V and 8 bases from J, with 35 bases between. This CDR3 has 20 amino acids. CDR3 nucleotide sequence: TGTGCCATCAGTGGGGAATTCTATATCTCAGACTTGGACTATGGCGGGGGCTACACCTTC. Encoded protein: CAISGEFYISDLDYGGGYTF.

The CDR3: CAISERSGANVLTF. CDR3 bases: TGTGCCATCAGTGAGCGGTCTGGGGCCAACGTCCTGACTTTC. The rearrangement uses TRBV10-3 and TRBJ2-6; D is undetermined. The V end lost 2 bases, the J end lost 1 base, and 3 bases lay between the germline ends. The CDR3 is made up of 14 amino acids. Germline V gives CDR1 ENHRY, CDR2 SYGVKD.

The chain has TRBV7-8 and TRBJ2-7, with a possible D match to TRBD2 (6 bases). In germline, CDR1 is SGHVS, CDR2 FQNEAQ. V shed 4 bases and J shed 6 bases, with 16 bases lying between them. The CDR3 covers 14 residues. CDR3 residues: CASSSGGKPLEQYF. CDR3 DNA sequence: TGTGCCAGCAGCTCTGGAGGGAAACCGCTCGAGCAGTACTTC.

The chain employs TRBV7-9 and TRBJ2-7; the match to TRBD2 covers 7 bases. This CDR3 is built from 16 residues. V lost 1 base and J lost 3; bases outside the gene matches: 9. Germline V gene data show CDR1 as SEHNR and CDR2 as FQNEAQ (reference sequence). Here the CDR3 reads CASSLVRITSVYEQYF. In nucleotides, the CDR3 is TGTGCCAGCAGCTTAGTGAGGATAACTAGCGTCTACGAGCAGTACTTC. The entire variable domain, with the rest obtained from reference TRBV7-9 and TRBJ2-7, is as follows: DTGVSQNPRHKITKRGQNVTFRCDPISEHNRLYWYRQTLGQGPEFLTYFQNEAQLEKSRLLSDRFSAERPKGSFSTLEIQRTEQGDSAMYLCASSLVRITSVYEQYFGPGTRLTVT.

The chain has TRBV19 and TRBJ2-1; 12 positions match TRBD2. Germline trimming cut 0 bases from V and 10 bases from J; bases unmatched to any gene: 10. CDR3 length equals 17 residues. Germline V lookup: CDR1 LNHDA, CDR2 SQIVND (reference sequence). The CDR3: CASSIDPILLAGGEQFF. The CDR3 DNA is TGTGCCAGTAGTATAGACCCTATCCTACTAGCGGGGGGAGAGCAGTTCTTC.

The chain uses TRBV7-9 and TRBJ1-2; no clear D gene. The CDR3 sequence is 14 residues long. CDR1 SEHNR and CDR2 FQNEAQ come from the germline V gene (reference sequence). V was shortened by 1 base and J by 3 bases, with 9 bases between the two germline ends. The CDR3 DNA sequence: TGTGCCAGCAGCTTAGGGGGAGACGACTATGGCTACACCTTC. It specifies CASSLGGDDYGYTF.

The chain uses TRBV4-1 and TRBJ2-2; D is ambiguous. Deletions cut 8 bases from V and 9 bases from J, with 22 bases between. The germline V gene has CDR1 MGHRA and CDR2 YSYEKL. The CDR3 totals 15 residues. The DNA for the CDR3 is TGCGCCAGCCGCAAGTCCGACATTTCTATCAGGGAGCTGTTTTTT. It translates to CASRKSDISIRELFF.